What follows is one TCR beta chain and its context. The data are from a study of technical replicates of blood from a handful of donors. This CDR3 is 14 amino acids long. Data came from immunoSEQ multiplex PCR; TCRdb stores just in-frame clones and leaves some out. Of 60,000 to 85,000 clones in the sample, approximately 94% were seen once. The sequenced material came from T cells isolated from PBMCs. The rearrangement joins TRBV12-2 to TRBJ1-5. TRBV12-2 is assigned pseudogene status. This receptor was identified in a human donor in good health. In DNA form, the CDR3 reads TGTGCAAGTCGCCTCGACAGCGGGCCTCAGCCCCAGCATTTT. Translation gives CASRLDSGPQPQHF.